The 6 T cell receptor beta chains below come from one sample, sequenced in a study of cytomegalovirus exposure and HLA in healthy donors. PCR was performed using 60 Vbeta and 13 Jbeta primers. Profiling relied on immunoSEQ multiplex PCR, and the TCRdb table lists in-frame clones only, not all of them. Altogether 95,000 to 150,000 clones are present, around 75% being singletons, with the ten largest covering less than 9.5%. Sequences were obtained from PBMCs. Receptors originate from a woman aged 45-65 years in good health and CMV-seropositive.

The rearrangement uses TRBV29-1 and TRBJ2-3; tentative D call: TRBD2 (6 bases). V was cut by 4 bases and J by 2 bases, with 10 bases left in between. CDR3 length: 13 amino acids. Germline CDR1 reads SQVTM; CDR2 reads ANQGSEA. The CDR3 reads CSVAGLTTDTQYF. DNA for the CDR3: TGCAGCGTTGCTGGACTAACCACAGATACGCAGTATTTT.

This chain connects TRBV4-3 to TRBJ2-6; 10 bases match TRBD1. Germline V lookup: CDR1 LGHNA, CDR2 YSLEER. Unmatched junction bases numbered 7, after V lost 7 bases and J lost 4 bases. The CDR3 runs to 16 residues. The CDR3 DNA is TGCGCCAGCAATCCGGGACAGGGGAAAGGGGCCAACGTCCTGACTTTC. Protein: CASNPGQGKGANVLTF.

On this clone itself: The junction departs from germline at one end; a sequencing error may be responsible. V gene TRBV7-9 combines with J gene TRBJ1-1; D unresolved. The CDR3 sequence is 11 residues long. Germline values: CDR1 SEHNR, CDR2 FQNEAQ (reference sequence). CDR3 DNA: TGTTCCAGCAGCTTAGTAGATGGTGCTTTCTTT. Amino acids: CSSSLVDGAFF.

J is TRBJ1-1 and V is TRBV27; D is ambiguous. V was cut by 2 bases and J by 5 bases, with 12 bases left in between. The CDR3 consists of 14 residues. Germline loops: CDR1 MNHEY, CDR2 SMNVEV (reference sequence). Here the CDR3 DNA reads TGTGCCAGCAGTTTAGAGGGCCTGTTTACTGAAGCTTTCTTT. The encoded protein is CASSLEGLFTEAFF.

The chain employs TRBV10-3 and TRBJ1-1; 9 bases map to TRBD1. Trimming cost V 2 bases and J 5 bases; bases outside gene matches: 9. The germline V gene encodes CDR1 ENHRY and CDR2 SYGVKD. The CDR3 has 16 residues. CDR3 protein: CAISEGRGTGRTEAFF. Here the CDR3 DNA reads TGTGCCATCAGTGAGGGTAGGGGGACAGGGAGGACTGAAGCTTTCTTT.

The rearrangement uses TRBV11-1 and TRBJ2-1; 7 positions match TRBD2. J gave up 2 bases and V 0 bases, and 7 bases lay outside the gene matches. Germline CDR1 SGHAT, CDR2 FQDESV (reference sequence). This CDR3 contains 17 residues. The CDR3 DNA reads TGTGCCAGCAGCTTAGCGGGGGGGAACCCTACCTACAATGAGCAGTTCTTC. It translates to CASSLAGGNPTYNEQFF.